Included here is one T cell receptor (beta chain) sequence, with context. As yet, its antigen is unknown. Additional DNA sequences in this sample encode the identical CDR3. Libraries were prepared by immunoSEQ multiplex PCR; TCRdb keeps only in-frame clonotypes and omits some of them. The data hold millions of clones, with around 94% observed a single time. The data stem from a study of shared clonotypes between healthy human individuals. Points from the study as a whole: Among donors, the sharing of clonotypes was expected to be influenced by sequencing depth.

CDR3 size: 15 residues. Per germline, CDR1 MNHEY and CDR2 SVGAGI. The trim removed 0 bases at V and 2 bases at J, leaving 1 base unmatched. Material: naive CD4+ T cells sorted from blood. As for subset: CD45RA+ positively selected. This TCR was recovered from a man younger than 30 in good health. The V gene is TRBV6-5, the J gene TRBJ1-2, with 9 bases fitting TRBD1. CDR3 in amino acids: CASSYSGTGNYGYTF. The CDR3 region has the DNA TGTGCCAGCAGTTACTCAGGGACAGGGAACTATGGCTACACCTTC.